This T cell receptor (beta chain) was sequenced for a study of beta chain features in type 1 diabetes. Study information: In all, around 110,000,000 sorted cells from all samples were analyzed. General observations from the study: Moderate yet significant TCRB CDR3 shortening was seen in Type 1 diabetes patients in all four CD4+ subsets. Whether TCRB rearrangement is influenced by HLA type was left unresolved in this analysis. Among type 1 diabetes patients, VDJ junctions had fewer insertions and more deletions.

Using CD45RO/CCR7/CD25/CD127/CD95/CD27, CD4+ naive, central memory, regulatory and stem cell-like memory cells were sorted. The trim removed 5 bases at V and 3 bases at J, leaving 5 bases unmatched. The CDR3 spans 13 residues. The germline V gene has CDR1 SGHDT and CDR2 YYEEEE. Every bit of the isolated RNA underwent reverse transcription, so sequencing read expressed TCRB transcripts. Here immunoSEQ multiplex PCR was the method, and the copy in TCRdb shows in-frame clones only, minus some. This table holds 500,000 to 650,000 clones, around 12% found once. Comment on this clone: Its specificity is not known.

The sample taken for sequencing was naive CD4+ T cells from blood. The origin of this receptor is a man aged 25 to 45 with type 1 diabetes. V gene TRBV5-6 combines with J gene TRBJ2-7, with 7 bases matching TRBD1. The CDR3 spells CASRSGTDYEQYF. The CDR3 DNA reads as TGTGCCAGCAGATCCGGGACAGACTACGAGCAGTACTTC. The variable domain in full, completed from reference TRBV5-6 and TRBJ2-7, reads DAGVTQSPTHLIKTRGQQVTLRCSPKSGHDTVSWYQQALGQGPQFIFQYYEEEERQRGNFPDRFSGHQFPNYSSELNVNALLLGDSALYLCASRSGTDYEQYFGPGTRLTVT.